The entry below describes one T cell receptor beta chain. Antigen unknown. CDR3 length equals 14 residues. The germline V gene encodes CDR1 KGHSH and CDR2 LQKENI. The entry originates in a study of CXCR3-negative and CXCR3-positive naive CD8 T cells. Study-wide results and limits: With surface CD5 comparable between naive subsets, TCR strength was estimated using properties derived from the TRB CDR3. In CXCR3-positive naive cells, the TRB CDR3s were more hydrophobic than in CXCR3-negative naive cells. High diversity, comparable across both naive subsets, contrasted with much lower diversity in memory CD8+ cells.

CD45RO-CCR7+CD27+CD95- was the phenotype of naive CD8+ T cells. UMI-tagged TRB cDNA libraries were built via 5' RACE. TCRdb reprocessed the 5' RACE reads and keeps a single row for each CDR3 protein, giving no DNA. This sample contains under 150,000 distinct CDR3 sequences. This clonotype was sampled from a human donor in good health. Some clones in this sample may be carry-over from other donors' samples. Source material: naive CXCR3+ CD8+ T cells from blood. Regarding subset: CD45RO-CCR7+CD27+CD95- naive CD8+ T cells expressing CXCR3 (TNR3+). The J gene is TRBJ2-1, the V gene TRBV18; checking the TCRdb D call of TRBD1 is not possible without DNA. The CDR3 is CASSPWDSNNEQFF.